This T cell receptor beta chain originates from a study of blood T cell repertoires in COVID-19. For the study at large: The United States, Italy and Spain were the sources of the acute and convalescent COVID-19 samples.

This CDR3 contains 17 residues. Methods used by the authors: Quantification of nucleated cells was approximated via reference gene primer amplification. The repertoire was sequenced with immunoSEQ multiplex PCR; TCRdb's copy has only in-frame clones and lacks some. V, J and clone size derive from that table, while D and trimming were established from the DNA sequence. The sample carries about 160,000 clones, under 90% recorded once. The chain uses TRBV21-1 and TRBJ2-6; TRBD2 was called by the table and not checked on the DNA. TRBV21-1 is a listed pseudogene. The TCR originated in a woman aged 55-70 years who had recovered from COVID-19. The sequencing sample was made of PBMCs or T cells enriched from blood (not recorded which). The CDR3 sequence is CASSKRQEGSGANVLTF. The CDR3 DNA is TGTGCCAGCAGCAAAAGACAAGAGGGCTCTGGGGCCAACGTCCTGACTTTC.